This TCR beta chain was captured by sequencing in a study of T-cell memory formation after mild COVID-19. MiXCR was run by TCRdb on the 5' RACE reads, yielding one entry per CDR3 protein. The sample contains about 160,000 distinct CDR3 sequences, about a third of which appear only once. This CDR3 spans 17 amino acids. V was clipped by 5 bases and J by 0 bases, with 18 bases between them. Germline CDR1 and CDR2: SGHVS and FNYEAQ. This clonotype was counted only a few times. This chain links TRBV7-6 with TRBJ2-3; D is possibly TRBD2 (6 bases). This receptor was identified in an adult woman who had mild COVID-19 (a few samples of this study predate the infection). Cell type and time point are not known. Sequencing input: PBMCs or a T cell subset sorted from them (not recorded which). CDR3 loop: CASSPRKVAGSTDTQYF. CDR3 sequence (DNA): TGTGCCAGCAGCCCCCGAAAGGTTGCGGGGAGCACAGATACGCAGTATTTT.